This TCR beta chain was sequenced during a study of CD8+ T cells in alopecia areata. Using CD4, CD8alpha, NKG2D, NKG2ACE and other markers, pooled cutaneous lymph node cells were sorted. Comments on this clone: Gene names are the mouse ones. With the read ending 4 residues before the CDR3 end, the germline J gene is used to fill in that end. This sample includes further DNA sequences coding for the same CDR3.

The CDR3 length is 15 residues. Germline V gene sequence: CDR1 NSQYPW, CDR2 LRSPGD (reference sequence). In each case, RNA was isolated and then reverse transcribed into cDNA as the sequencing template. Here immunoSEQ multiplex PCR was the method, and the copy in TCRdb shows in-frame clones only, minus some. The sample presents 290,000 or so clones, none singletons. The sequence was obtained from a C3H/HeJ mouse with alopecia areata. The MHC haplotype of the strain is H2-k. V gene TRBV1 combines with J gene TRBJ2-7; 11 bases are shared with TRBD2. The sample comprised CD4+ T cells sorted from a lymph node. Partial CDR3 DNA: TGCACCTGCAGTGCGCCGGGACTGGGGGCGTAT. It is translated as CTCSAPGLGAY. The CDR3 in full is CTCSAPGLGAYEQYF.